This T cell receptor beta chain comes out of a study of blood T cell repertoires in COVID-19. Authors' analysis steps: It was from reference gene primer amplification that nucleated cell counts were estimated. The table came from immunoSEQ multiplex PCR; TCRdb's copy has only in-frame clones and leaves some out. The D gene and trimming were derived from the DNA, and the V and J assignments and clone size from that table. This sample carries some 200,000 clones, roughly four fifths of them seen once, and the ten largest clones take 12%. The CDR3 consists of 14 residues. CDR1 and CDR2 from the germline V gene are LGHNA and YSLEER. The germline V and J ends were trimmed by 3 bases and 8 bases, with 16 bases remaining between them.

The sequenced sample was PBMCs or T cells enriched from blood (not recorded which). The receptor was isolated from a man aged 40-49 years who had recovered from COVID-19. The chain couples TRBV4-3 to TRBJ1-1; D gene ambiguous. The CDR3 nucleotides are TGCGCCAGCAGCCATGGAGTTCTCGCTGGGGAAGCTTTCTTT. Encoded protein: CASSHGVLAGEAFF.